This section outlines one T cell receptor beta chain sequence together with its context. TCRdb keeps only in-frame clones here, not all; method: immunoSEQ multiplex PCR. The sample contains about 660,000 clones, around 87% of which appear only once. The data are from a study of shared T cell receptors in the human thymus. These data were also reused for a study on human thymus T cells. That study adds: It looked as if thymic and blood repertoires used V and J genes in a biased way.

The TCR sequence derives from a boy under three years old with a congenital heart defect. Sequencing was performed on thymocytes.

The DNA for the CDR3 is TGTGCCAGCAGTAACCCTGGGGCAGCCGAGCAGTACTTC. Amino acid sequence: CASSNPGAAEQYF. The chain uses TRBV6-5 and TRBJ2-7; a weak D match, TRBD1 (5 bases). This CDR3 is 13 amino acids long. Germline values: CDR1 MNHEY, CDR2 SVGAGI. Trimming left V 5 bases short and J 6 bases short, with 14 bases between.